The rows below give T cell receptor beta chains drawn from one sample of a study of cytomegalovirus exposure and HLA in healthy donors. Assay used: immunoSEQ multiplex PCR; TCRdb lists only in-frame clones, some missing. The table lists around 160,000 clones, about 72% of them singletons. Sequencing was carried out using PBMCs. Receptor source: a man in his fifties or sixties in good health and CMV-seropositive. CDR3s include the opening cysteine and the closing phenylalanine or tryptophan. Each record gives: CDR3 length, J gene, clone size, V gene, D gene, CDR3 protein, CDR3 DNA. A D gene is named only where the DNA matches it firmly. Part of the rows lack a size; the others show once, few, many or a class for expanded clones.

cdr3_length: 16; j_call: TRBJ1-6; clone_size: NA; v_call: TRBV7-2; d_call: TRBD1; cdr3_aa: CASSLDRVGNNSPLHF; cdr3_nt: TGTGCCAGCAGCCTAGACAGGGTAGGAAATAATTCACCCCTCCACTTT
cdr3_length: 15; j_call: TRBJ2-1; clone_size: NA; v_call: TRBV7-2; d_call: TRBD2; cdr3_aa: CASTGFGLAGNEQFF; cdr3_nt: TGTGCCAGCACAGGATTTGGACTAGCGGGCAATGAGCAGTTCTTC
cdr3_length: 13; j_call: TRBJ1-1; clone_size: few; v_call: TRBV6-5; d_call: NA; cdr3_aa: CASSYNRGTEAFF; cdr3_nt: TGTGCCAGCAGTTACAATCGGGGCACTGAAGCTTTCTTT
cdr3_length: 15; j_call: TRBJ2-5; clone_size: few; v_call: TRBV11-2; d_call: TRBD1; cdr3_aa: CASSFRQGPRETQYF; cdr3_nt: TGTGCCAGCAGCTTCCGACAGGGCCCCAGGGAGACCCAGTACTTC
cdr3_length: 11; j_call: TRBJ2-7; clone_size: once; v_call: TRBV20-1; d_call: NA; cdr3_aa: CSARDSYEQYF; cdr3_nt: TGCAGTGCTAGAGATAGTTACGAGCAGTACTTC
cdr3_length: 16; j_call: TRBJ1-3; clone_size: NA; v_call: TRBV7-2; d_call: NA; cdr3_aa: CASSLVRGGLGNTIYF; cdr3_nt: TGTGCCAGCAGCTTAGTGAGGGGGGGGCTCGGAAACACCATATATTTT
cdr3_length: 14; j_call: TRBJ1-3; clone_size: NA; v_call: TRBV5-6; d_call: NA; cdr3_aa: CASSLVGARNTIYF; cdr3_nt: TGTGCCAGCAGCTTGGTAGGGGCAAGAAACACCATATATTTT
cdr3_length: 16; j_call: TRBJ2-7; clone_size: NA; v_call: TRBV11-2; d_call: TRBD1; cdr3_aa: CASSLRIQGANLEQYF; cdr3_nt: TGTGCCAGCAGCTTACGAATACAGGGGGCAAATCTCGAGCAGTACTTC
cdr3_length: 17; j_call: TRBJ1-5; clone_size: NA; v_call: TRBV19; d_call: NA; cdr3_aa: CASSIIFPETRNQPQHF; cdr3_nt: TGTGCCAGTAGTATAATTTTCCCAGAGACGAGGAATCAGCCCCAGCATTTT
cdr3_length: 16; j_call: TRBJ2-2; clone_size: NA; v_call: TRBV5-1; d_call: TRBD2; cdr3_aa: CASSFGASGKAGELFF; cdr3_nt: TGCGCCAGCAGCTTCGGGGCTAGCGGGAAGGCCGGGGAGCTGTTTTTT
cdr3_length: 15; j_call: TRBJ2-3; clone_size: NA; v_call: TRBV5-4; d_call: NA; cdr3_aa: CASSFVGDGPDTQYF; cdr3_nt: TGTGCCAGCAGCTTTGTAGGAGACGGCCCAGATACGCAGTATTTT
cdr3_length: 14; j_call: TRBJ2-3; clone_size: NA; v_call: TRBV5-1; d_call: NA; cdr3_aa: CASSEGVFVDTQYF; cdr3_nt: TGCGCCAGCAGCGAAGGGGTTTTCGTAGATACGCAGTATTTT
cdr3_length: 14; j_call: TRBJ2-7; clone_size: NA; v_call: TRBV7-6; d_call: TRBD1; cdr3_aa: CASSLAGQGYEQYF; cdr3_nt: TGTGCCAGCAGCTTAGCTGGACAGGGGTACGAGCAGTACTTC
cdr3_length: 14; j_call: TRBJ1-3; clone_size: NA; v_call: TRBV6-1; d_call: TRBD1; cdr3_aa: CASTQGAAGNTIYF; cdr3_nt: TGTGCCAGCACTCAGGGGGCGGCTGGAAACACCATATATTTT
cdr3_length: 13; j_call: TRBJ1-1; clone_size: NA; v_call: TRBV11-2; d_call: TRBD1; cdr3_aa: CASSLGDRNEAFF; cdr3_nt: TGTGCCAGCAGCTTAGGGGACAGGAACGAAGCTTTCTTT
cdr3_length: 15; j_call: TRBJ2-1; clone_size: NA; v_call: TRBV7-2; d_call: TRBD2; cdr3_aa: CASSFRLAGYNEQFF; cdr3_nt: TGTGCCAGCAGCTTTCGACTAGCGGGGTACAATGAGCAGTTCTTC
cdr3_length: 14; j_call: TRBJ1-6; clone_size: few; v_call: TRBV27; d_call: NA; cdr3_aa: CASRIAVGGSPLHF; cdr3_nt: TGTGCCAGCAGAATAGCAGTTGGAGGATCACCCCTCCACTTT
cdr3_length: 14; j_call: TRBJ2-1; clone_size: NA; v_call: TRBV7-6; d_call: TRBD1; cdr3_aa: CASSLTGAYNEQFF; cdr3_nt: TGTGCCAGCAGCTTGACAGGGGCCTACAATGAGCAGTTCTTC
cdr3_length: 15; j_call: TRBJ2-1; clone_size: once; v_call: TRBV4-3; d_call: NA; cdr3_aa: CASSQDRTAYNEQFF; cdr3_nt: TGCGCCAGCAGCCAAGATCGAACAGCCTACAATGAGCAGTTCTTC
cdr3_length: 14; j_call: TRBJ2-5; clone_size: NA; v_call: TRBV9; d_call: TRBD1; cdr3_aa: CASSVWDRGETQYF; cdr3_nt: TGTGCCAGCAGCGTGTGGGACAGGGGAGAGACCCAGTACTTC
cdr3_length: 12; j_call: TRBJ2-1; clone_size: NA; v_call: TRBV29-1; d_call: TRBD1; cdr3_aa: CSVGTGDNEQFF; cdr3_nt: TGCAGCGTCGGGACAGGGGACAATGAGCAGTTCTTC
cdr3_length: 14; j_call: TRBJ1-2; clone_size: NA; v_call: TRBV6-5; d_call: NA; cdr3_aa: CASSPTGGLGGYTF; cdr3_nt: TGTGCCAGCAGCCCTACGGGGGGCCTTGGGGGCTACACCTTC
cdr3_length: 13; j_call: TRBJ2-7; clone_size: few; v_call: TRBV7-8; d_call: TRBD2; cdr3_aa: CASSLGGGYEQYF; cdr3_nt: TGTGCCAGCAGCTTAGGGGGGGGGTACGAGCAGTACTTC
cdr3_length: 13; j_call: TRBJ2-1; clone_size: NA; v_call: TRBV10-2; d_call: NA; cdr3_aa: CASSENTNNEQFF; cdr3_nt: TGCGCCAGCAGTGAGAACACAAACAATGAGCAGTTCTTC
cdr3_length: 13; j_call: TRBJ1-1; clone_size: NA; v_call: TRBV7-2; d_call: NA; cdr3_aa: CASSLSGSAEAFF; cdr3_nt: TGTGCCAGCAGCTTATCAGGGTCGGCTGAAGCTTTCTTT
cdr3_length: 16; j_call: TRBJ1-2; clone_size: NA; v_call: TRBV5-6; d_call: TRBD1; cdr3_aa: CASSLALQGALYGYTF; cdr3_nt: TGTGCCAGCAGCTTGGCTTTGCAGGGGGCTTTGTATGGCTACACCTTC
cdr3_length: 13; j_call: TRBJ1-1; clone_size: NA; v_call: TRBV2; d_call: NA; cdr3_aa: CASVRERDTEAFF; cdr3_nt: TGTGCCAGCGTGAGGGAGCGGGACACTGAAGCTTTCTTT
cdr3_length: 16; j_call: TRBJ2-5; clone_size: NA; v_call: TRBV19; d_call: TRBD2; cdr3_aa: CASSIGLSGGRETQYF; cdr3_nt: TGTGCCAGTAGTATTGGTCTTAGCGGGGGTCGAGAGACCCAGTACTTC
cdr3_length: 15; j_call: TRBJ2-3; clone_size: NA; v_call: TRBV11-2; d_call: NA; cdr3_aa: CASSLEASGTDTQYF; cdr3_nt: TGTGCCAGCAGCTTAGAGGCTAGCGGCACAGATACGCAGTATTTT
cdr3_length: 16; j_call: TRBJ2-5; clone_size: NA; v_call: TRBV18; d_call: TRBD1; cdr3_aa: CASSPVRDRGPKTQYF; cdr3_nt: TGTGCCAGCTCACCGGTCCGGGACAGGGGGCCGAAGACCCAGTACTTC
cdr3_length: 15; j_call: TRBJ1-6; clone_size: NA; v_call: TRBV1; d_call: NA; cdr3_aa: CTSRRQDPDNSPLHF; cdr3_nt: TGCACCAGCAGACGACAGGATCCCGATAATTCACCCCTCCACTTT
cdr3_length: 15; j_call: TRBJ2-2; clone_size: few; v_call: TRBV15; d_call: TRBD2; cdr3_aa: CATSRLSGTNGELFF; cdr3_nt: TGTGCCACCAGCAGGCTTTCCGGGACTAACGGGGAGCTGTTTTTT
cdr3_length: 15; j_call: TRBJ1-2; clone_size: NA; v_call: TRBV13; d_call: NA; cdr3_aa: CASSSLRGGGYGYTF; cdr3_nt: TGTGCCAGCAGCTCCCTTCGGGGGGGAGGCTATGGCTACACCTTC
cdr3_length: 16; j_call: TRBJ2-5; clone_size: NA; v_call: TRBV27; d_call: TRBD1; cdr3_aa: CASSLQTGGWGETQYF; cdr3_nt: TGTGCCAGCAGTCTTCAGACAGGGGGGTGGGGGGAGACCCAGTACTTC
cdr3_length: 15; j_call: TRBJ2-7; clone_size: NA; v_call: TRBV21-1; d_call: NA; cdr3_aa: CASSNDRVFIYEQYF; cdr3_nt: TGTGCCAGCAGCAACGACAGGGTATTTATCTACGAGCAGTACTTC
cdr3_length: 18; j_call: TRBJ1-4; clone_size: NA; v_call: TRBV12-5; d_call: NA; cdr3_aa: CASGLVRTPRQGSEKLFF; cdr3_nt: TGTGCTAGTGGTTTGGTACGAACCCCCAGGCAGGGTAGCGAAAAACTGTTTTTT
cdr3_length: 13; j_call: TRBJ1-5; clone_size: NA; v_call: TRBV18; d_call: NA; cdr3_aa: CASSLNRDQPQHF; cdr3_nt: TGTGCCAGCTCACTCAACAGGGATCAGCCCCAGCATTTT
cdr3_length: 13; j_call: TRBJ1-1; clone_size: NA; v_call: TRBV6-1; d_call: NA; cdr3_aa: CASSLGRTAEAFF; cdr3_nt: TGTGCCAGCAGTTTGGGGCGGACGGCTGAAGCTTTCTTT
cdr3_length: 16; j_call: TRBJ1-2; clone_size: NA; v_call: TRBV28; d_call: NA; cdr3_aa: CASSSYAVQGRGGYTF; cdr3_nt: TGTGCCAGCAGTTCATACGCCGTCCAGGGAAGAGGTGGCTACACCTTC
cdr3_length: 15; j_call: TRBJ1-5; clone_size: NA; v_call: TRBV2; d_call: NA; cdr3_aa: CASSAKGFTGKPQHF; cdr3_nt: TGTGCCAGCAGTGCCAAGGGGTTTACCGGTAAGCCCCAGCATTTT
cdr3_length: 13; j_call: TRBJ2-7; clone_size: NA; v_call: TRBV6-6; d_call: NA; cdr3_aa: CASRSLANSEQYF; cdr3_nt: TGTGCCAGCAGATCGCTCGCTAACAGCGAGCAGTACTTC